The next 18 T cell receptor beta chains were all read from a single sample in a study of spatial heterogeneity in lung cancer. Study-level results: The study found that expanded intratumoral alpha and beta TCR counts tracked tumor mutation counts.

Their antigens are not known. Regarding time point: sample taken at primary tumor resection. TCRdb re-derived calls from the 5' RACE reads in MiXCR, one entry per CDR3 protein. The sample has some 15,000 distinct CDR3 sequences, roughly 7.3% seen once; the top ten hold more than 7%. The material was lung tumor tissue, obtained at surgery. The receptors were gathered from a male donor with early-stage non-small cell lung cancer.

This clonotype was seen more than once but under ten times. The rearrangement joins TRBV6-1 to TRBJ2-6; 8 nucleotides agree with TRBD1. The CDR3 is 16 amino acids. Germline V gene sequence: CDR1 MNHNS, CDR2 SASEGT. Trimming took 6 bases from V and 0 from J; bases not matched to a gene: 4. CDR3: CASRDRVSSGANVLTF. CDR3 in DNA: TGTGCCAGCAGGGACAGGGTCAGCTCTGGGGCCAACGTCCTGACTTTC.

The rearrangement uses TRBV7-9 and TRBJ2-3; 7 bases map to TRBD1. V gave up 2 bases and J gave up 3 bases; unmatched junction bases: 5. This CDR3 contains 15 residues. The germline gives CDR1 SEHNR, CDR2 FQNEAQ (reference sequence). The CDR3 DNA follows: TGTGCCAGCAGCTTACGGGGACAGTTAACAGATACGCAGTATTTT. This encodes CASSLRGQLTDTQYF.

This CDR3 is CASSFDGASTDTQYF. The CDR3 DNA sequence: TGTGCCAGCAGCTTCGACGGGGCGAGCACAGATACGCAGTATTTT. The genes are TRBV7-2 and TRBJ2-3; TRBD1 or TRBD2 may be the D gene (5 bases each). This CDR3 comprises 15 residues. Trimming cost V 3 bases and J 0 bases, with 10 bases left between them. Germline V gives CDR1 SGHTA, CDR2 FQGNSA. Together with reference TRBV7-2 and TRBJ2-3, the CDR3 gives the full variable domain: GAGVSQSPSNKVTEKGKDVELRCDPISGHTALYWYRQSLGQGLEFLIYFQGNSAPDKSGLPSDRFSAERTGGSVSTLTIQRTQQEDSAVYLCASSFDGASTDTQYFGPGTRLTVL.

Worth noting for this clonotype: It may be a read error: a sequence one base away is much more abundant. Here the CDR3 reads CASSLGGNGSNQPQHF. In DNA form, the CDR3 reads TGTGCCAGCAGTTTAGGGGGTAATGGAAGCAATCAGCCCCAGCATTTT. The chain uses TRBV12-3 or TRBV12-4 and TRBJ1-5; no firm D call. The CDR3 is made up of 16 amino acids. V was shortened by 1 base and J by 1 base, with 11 bases between the two germline ends.

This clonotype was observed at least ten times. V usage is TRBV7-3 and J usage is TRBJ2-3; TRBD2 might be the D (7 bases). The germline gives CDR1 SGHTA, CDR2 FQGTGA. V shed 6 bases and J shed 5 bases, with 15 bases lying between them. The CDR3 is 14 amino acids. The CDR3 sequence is CASSTRRGGDTQYF. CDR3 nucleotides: TGTGCCAGCAGTACCCGGAGGGGGGGAGATACGCAGTATTTT.

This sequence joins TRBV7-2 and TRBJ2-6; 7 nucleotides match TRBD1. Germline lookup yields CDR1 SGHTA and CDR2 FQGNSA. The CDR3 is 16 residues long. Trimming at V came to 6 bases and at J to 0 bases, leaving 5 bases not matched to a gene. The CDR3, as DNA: TGTGCCAGCAGGGGACAGTACATCTCTGGGGCCAACGTCCTGACTTTC. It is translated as CASRGQYISGANVLTF.

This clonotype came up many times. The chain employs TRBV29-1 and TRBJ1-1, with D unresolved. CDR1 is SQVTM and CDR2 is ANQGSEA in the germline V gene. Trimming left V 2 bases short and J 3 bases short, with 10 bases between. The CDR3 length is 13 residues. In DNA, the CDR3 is TGCAGCGTTGAAAGGCAGAGGGACACTGAAGCTTTCTTT. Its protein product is CSVERQRDTEAFF.

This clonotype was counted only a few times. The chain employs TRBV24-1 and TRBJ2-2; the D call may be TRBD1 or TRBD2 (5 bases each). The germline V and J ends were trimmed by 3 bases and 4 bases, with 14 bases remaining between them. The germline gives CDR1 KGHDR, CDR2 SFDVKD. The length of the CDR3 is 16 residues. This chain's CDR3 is CATSDKGSGTTGELFF. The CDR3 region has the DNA TGTGCCACCAGTGATAAAGGATCAGGGACCACCGGGGAGCTGTTTTTT.

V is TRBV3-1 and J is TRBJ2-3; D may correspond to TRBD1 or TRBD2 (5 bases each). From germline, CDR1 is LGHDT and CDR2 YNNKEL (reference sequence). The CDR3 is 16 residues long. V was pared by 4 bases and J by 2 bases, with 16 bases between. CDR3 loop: CASSLRQTKYTDTQYF. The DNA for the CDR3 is TGTGCCAGCAGCCTCCGACAGACTAAATACACAGATACGCAGTATTTT.

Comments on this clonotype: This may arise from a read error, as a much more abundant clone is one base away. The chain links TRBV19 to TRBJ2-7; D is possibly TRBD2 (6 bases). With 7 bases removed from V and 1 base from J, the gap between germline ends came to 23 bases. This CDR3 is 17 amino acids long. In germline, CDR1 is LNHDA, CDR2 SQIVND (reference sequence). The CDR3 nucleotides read TGTGCCAGTACCGGCCGGGAAGCGGGTAGAGGATCCTACGAGCAGTACTTC. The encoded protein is CASTGREAGRGSYEQYF.

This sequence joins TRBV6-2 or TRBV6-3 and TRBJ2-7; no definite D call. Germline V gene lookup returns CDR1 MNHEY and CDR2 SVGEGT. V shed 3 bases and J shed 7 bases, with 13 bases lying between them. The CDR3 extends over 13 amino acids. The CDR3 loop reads CASSYDISTEQYV. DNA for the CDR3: TGTGCCAGCAGTTATGACATATCGACGGAGCAGTACGTC.

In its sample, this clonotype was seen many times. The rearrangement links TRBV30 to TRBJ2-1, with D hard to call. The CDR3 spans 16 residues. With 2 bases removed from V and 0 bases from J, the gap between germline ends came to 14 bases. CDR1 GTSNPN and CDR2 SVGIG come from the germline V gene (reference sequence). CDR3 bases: TGTGCCTGGAGTTCCCGTGGAAGCCGCTCCTACAATGAGCAGTTCTTC. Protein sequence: CAWSSRGSRSYNEQFF.

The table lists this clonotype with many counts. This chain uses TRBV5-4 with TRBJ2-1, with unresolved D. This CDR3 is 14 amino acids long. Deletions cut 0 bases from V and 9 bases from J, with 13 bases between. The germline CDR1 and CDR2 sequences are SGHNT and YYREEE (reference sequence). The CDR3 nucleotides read TGTGCCAGCAGCTTGGATAGGCCAGCTAGTGAGCAGTTCTTC. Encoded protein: CASSLDRPASEQFF.

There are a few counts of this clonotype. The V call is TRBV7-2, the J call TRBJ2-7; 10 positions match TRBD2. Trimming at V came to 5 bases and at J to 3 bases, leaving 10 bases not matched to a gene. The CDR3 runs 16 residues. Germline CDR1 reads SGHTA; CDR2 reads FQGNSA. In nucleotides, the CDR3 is TGTGCCAGCAGCCGCGCTGGGGCTAGCGGGAGCTACGAGCAGTACTTC. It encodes CASSRAGASGSYEQYF.

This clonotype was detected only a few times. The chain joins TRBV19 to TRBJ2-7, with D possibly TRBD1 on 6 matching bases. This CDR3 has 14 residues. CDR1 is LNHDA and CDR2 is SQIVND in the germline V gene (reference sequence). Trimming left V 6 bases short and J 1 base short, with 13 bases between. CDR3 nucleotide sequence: TGTGCCAGTAGCGCCAACAGGGATTCCTACGAGCAGTACTTC. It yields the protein CASSANRDSYEQYF.

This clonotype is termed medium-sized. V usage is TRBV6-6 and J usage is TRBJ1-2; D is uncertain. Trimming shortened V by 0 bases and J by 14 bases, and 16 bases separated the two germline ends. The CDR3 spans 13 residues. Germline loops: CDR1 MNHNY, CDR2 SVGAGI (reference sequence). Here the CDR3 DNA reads TGTGCCAGCAGTTACTCGTGGACGGGCTCGGAAACCTTC. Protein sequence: CASSYSWTGSETF.

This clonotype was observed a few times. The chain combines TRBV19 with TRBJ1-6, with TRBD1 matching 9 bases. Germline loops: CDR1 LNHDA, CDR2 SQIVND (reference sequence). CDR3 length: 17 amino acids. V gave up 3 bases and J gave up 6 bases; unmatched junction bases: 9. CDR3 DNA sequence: TGTGCCAGTAGTATCCCCTCGCGGGGACAGGGTAATTCACCCCTCCACTTT. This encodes CASSIPSRGQGNSPLHF. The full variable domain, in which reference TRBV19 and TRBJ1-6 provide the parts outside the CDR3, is DGGITQSPKYLFRKEGQNVTLSCEQNLNHDAMYWYRQDPGQGLRLIYYSQIVNDFQKGDIAEGYSVSREKKESFPLTVTSAQKNPTAFYLCASSIPSRGQGNSPLHFGNGTRLTVT.

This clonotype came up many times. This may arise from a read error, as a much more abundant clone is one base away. The CDR3 nucleotides are TGCAGTGCTAGTCCTCTCCCGGACAGCAGGAACACTGAAGCTTTCTTT. Its protein product is CSASPLPDSRNTEAFF. The chain joins TRBV20-1 to TRBJ1-1; D might be TRBD1 (6 bases). Germline CDR1 reads DFQATT; CDR2 reads SNEGSKA (reference sequence). The V end was cut by 3 bases, the J end by 1 base, with 18 bases between. There are 16 residues in the CDR3.